This entry features one T cell receptor beta chain sequence. Its specificity is unknown. The data stem from a study of cytomegalovirus exposure and HLA in healthy donors. Broader study findings: An analysis done earlier found most TCR beta V segments productive about 87% or about 30% of the time. When analyzed later, a missense DCLRE1C variant was found to be linked to TCR beta V- and J-gene trimming.

Each donor's status was that of a healthy bone marrow donor. The primer mix had 60 Vbeta and 13 Jbeta primers. Assay used: immunoSEQ multiplex PCR; TCRdb lists only in-frame clones, some missing. This sample has 120,000 or so clones, with roughly 87% found just once. The receptor was isolated from a woman younger than 30 in good health and CMV-seronegative. The sample comprised PBMCs.

The chain's CDR3 is CASSQQGAGSYEQYF. In DNA, the CDR3 is TGTGCCAGCAGCCAACAGGGGGCTGGCTCCTACGAGCAGTACTTC. The chain is built from TRBV7-2 and TRBJ2-7; 9 bases align to TRBD1. The CDR3 is made up of 15 amino acids. Germline lookup yields CDR1 SGHTA and CDR2 FQGNSA. V lost 5 bases to trimming and J lost 0 bases; unmatched junction nucleotides: 5. The variable domain in full, completed from reference TRBV7-2 and TRBJ2-7, reads GAGVSQSPSNKVTEKGKDVELRCDPISGHTALYWYRQSLGQGLEFLIYFQGNSAPDKSGLPSDRFSAERTGGSVSTLTIQRTQQEDSAVYLCASSQQGAGSYEQYFGPGTRLTVT.